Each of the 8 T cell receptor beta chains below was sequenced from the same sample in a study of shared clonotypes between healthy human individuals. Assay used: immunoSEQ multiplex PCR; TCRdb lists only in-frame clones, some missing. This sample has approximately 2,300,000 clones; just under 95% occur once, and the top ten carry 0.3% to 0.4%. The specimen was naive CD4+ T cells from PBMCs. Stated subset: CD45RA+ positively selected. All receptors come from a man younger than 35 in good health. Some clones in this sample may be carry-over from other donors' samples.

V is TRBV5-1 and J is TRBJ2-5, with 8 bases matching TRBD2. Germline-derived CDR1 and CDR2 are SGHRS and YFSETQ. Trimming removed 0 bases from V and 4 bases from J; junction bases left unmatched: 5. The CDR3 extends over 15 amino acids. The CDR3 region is CASSLALADSETQYF. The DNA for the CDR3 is TGCGCCAGCAGCTTGGCACTAGCGGACTCAGAGACCCAGTACTTC.

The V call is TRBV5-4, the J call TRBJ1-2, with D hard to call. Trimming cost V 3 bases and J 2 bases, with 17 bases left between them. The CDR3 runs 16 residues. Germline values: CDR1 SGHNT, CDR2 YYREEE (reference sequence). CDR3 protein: CASSSVSGGRNYGYTF. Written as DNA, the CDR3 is TGTGCCAGCAGCTCGGTCTCGGGTGGACGGAACTATGGCTACACCTTC.

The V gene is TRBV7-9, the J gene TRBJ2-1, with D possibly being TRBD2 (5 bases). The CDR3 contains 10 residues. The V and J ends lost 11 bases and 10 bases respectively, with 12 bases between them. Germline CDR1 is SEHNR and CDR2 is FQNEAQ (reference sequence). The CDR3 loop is CAAAAEEQFF. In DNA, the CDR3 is TGTGCCGCAGCGGCGGAGGAGCAGTTCTTC.

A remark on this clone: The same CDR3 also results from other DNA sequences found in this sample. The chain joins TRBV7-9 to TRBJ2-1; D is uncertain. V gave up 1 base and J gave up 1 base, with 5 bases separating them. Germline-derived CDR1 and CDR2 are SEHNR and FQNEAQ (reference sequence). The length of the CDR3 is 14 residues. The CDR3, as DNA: TGTGCCAGCAGCTTAGACAGATCCTACAATGAGCAGTTCTTC. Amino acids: CASSLDRSYNEQFF. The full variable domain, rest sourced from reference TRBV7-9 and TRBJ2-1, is DTGVSQNPRHKITKRGQNVTFRCDPISEHNRLYWYRQTLGQGPEFLTYFQNEAQLEKSRLLSDRFSAERPKGSFSTLEIQRTEQGDSAMYLCASSLDRSYNEQFFGPGTRLTVL.

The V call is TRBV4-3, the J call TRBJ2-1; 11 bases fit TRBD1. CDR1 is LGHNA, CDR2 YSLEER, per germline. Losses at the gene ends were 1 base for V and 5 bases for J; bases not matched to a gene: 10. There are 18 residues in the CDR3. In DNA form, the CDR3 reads TGCGCCAGCAGCCAAGGCCTCATCCGGGACAGGGGGGACAATGAGCAGTTCTTC. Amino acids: CASSQGLIRDRGDNEQFF.

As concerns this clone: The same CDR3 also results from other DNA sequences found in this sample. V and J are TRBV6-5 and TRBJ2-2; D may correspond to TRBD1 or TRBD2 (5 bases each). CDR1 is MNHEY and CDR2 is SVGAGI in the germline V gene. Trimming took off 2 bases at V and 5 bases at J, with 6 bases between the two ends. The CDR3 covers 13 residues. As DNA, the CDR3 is TGTGCCAGCAGTTACGGGGGAACCGGGGAGCTGTTTTTT. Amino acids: CASSYGGTGELFF.

The CDR3 loop reads CASSIGASEIYNEQFF. The CDR3 nucleotides read TGTGCCAGTAGTATTGGTGCTAGCGAAATCTACAATGAGCAGTTCTTC. The chain carries TRBV19 and TRBJ2-1, with D maybe TRBD2 (6 bases). V was cut by 3 bases and J by 3 bases, with 15 bases left in between. The CDR3 totals 16 residues. Looked up from germline, CDR1 is LNHDA and CDR2 is SQIVND (reference sequence).

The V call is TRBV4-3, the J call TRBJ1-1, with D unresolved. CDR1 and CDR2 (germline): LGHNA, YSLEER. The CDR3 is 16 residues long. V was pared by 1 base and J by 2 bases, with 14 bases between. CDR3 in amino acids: CASSQGGSYFNTEAFF. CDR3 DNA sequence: TGCGCCAGCAGCCAAGGGGGTTCCTATTTTAACACTGAAGCTTTCTTT.